Here is one T cell receptor (beta chain) with its context. The antigen remains unidentified. This sample was taken from a study of cytomegalovirus exposure and HLA in healthy donors. Study-wide background: Around four fifths of a few hundred genotyped donors fell in the Caucasian-associated ancestry cluster.

The germline CDR1 and CDR2 sequences are SQVTM and ANQGSEA. The CDR3 is made up of 15 amino acids. Between the trimmed V and J ends, which lost 6 bases and 8 bases, there was a span of 23 bases. PCR employed 60 Vbeta and 13 Jbeta primers. TCRdb keeps only in-frame clones here, not all; method: immunoSEQ multiplex PCR. The sample lists around 130,000 clones, around 80% occurring once. Notes on the study in general: Later analysis identified a missense DCLRE1C variant that was linked to TCR beta V- and J-gene trimming. Later analysis indicated greater clonal expansion among HLA-associated TCR beta chains than among equally common other chains.

Among the donors, all were healthy bone marrow donors. The rearrangement joins TRBV29-1 to TRBJ2-1; possibly TRBD2 for D (6 bases). Sequenced sample: PBMCs. This sequence was found in a man aged 25 to 40 in good health and CMV-seronegative. CDR3 nucleotide sequence: TGCAGCGTGGTTGCAACTAGCAAAGGGACGCATGAGCAGTTCTTC. This translates into CSVVATSKGTHEQFF.